Each of the 7 T cell receptor beta chains below was sequenced from the same sample in a study of blood T cell repertoires in COVID-19. Using immunoSEQ multiplex PCR, the repertoire was profiled, and TCRdb retains in-frame clones only, with some absent. The table includes about 140,000 clones, 75% to 90% detected once. The sequenced sample was peripheral blood. All receptors come from a woman of 80 years or more with acute or convalescent COVID-19.

This clone was found once. The gene calls are TRBV21-1 and TRBJ1-4; TRBD1 is taken as the D call from the table, unchecked against the DNA. TRBV21-1 is a pseudogene locus. CDR3 size: 13 residues. CDR3 DNA sequence: TGTGCCAGCCTCCAGTGCAGGCACGAAAAACTGTTTTTT. The encoded protein is CASLQCRHEKLFF.

This chain connects TRBV7-9 to TRBJ1-6; no definite D call. Trimming removed 5 bases at V and 7 bases at J, with 15 bases between. Germline assignment: CDR1 SEHNR and CDR2 FQNEAQ (reference sequence). The CDR3 has 15 amino acids. CDR3 nucleotide sequence: TGTGCCAGCAGCGAATATGCGGGAGGGAATTCACCCCTCCACTTT. Translated, it gives CASSEYAGGNSPLHF.

The CDR3 DNA reads as TGTGCCAGCAGCTTGGATCAGGGGTTCTATGGCTACACCTTC. Residues: CASSLDQGFYGYTF. The chain couples TRBV5-6 to TRBJ1-2, with a tentative D call TRBD1 (6 bases). From germline, CDR1 is SGHDT and CDR2 YYEEEE. V was trimmed by 0 bases and J by 4 bases, leaving 10 bases between them. CDR3 length equals 14 residues.

A single count supports this clone. The chain uses TRBV5-4 and TRBJ1-2; possibly TRBD1 for D (6 bases). Germline V CDR1 and CDR2: SGHNT, YYREEE (reference sequence). V gave up 4 bases and J gave up 2 bases, with 12 bases separating them. The length of the CDR3 is 14 residues. CDR3 DNA sequence: TGTGCCAGCAGCGGACCGGGACAAAACTATGGCTACACCTTC. Its translation: CASSGPGQNYGYTF.

This clone was counted only a few times. The CDR3, as DNA: TGTGCTAGTGGTCCCGACAGGGGGGAAGCTTTCTTT. Encoded protein: CASGPDRGEAFF. This chain uses TRBV12-5 with TRBJ1-1; 9 bases are a match to TRBD1. The V and J ends lost 5 bases and 8 bases, in that order; junction bases with no gene match: 3. The CDR3 contains 12 residues. CDR1 and CDR2 (germline): LGHNT, FRNRAP.

The chain combines TRBV10-3 with TRBJ1-2; D is perhaps TRBD1 (6 bases). Germline values: CDR1 ENHRY, CDR2 SYGVKD. There are 15 residues in the CDR3. With 2 bases removed from V and 8 bases from J, the gap between germline ends came to 18 bases. CDR3 sequence: CAISELVTGPGGYTF. As DNA, the CDR3 is TGTGCCATCAGTGAGCTAGTGACAGGACCGGGGGGCTACACCTTC.

V is TRBV7-2 and J is TRBJ1-1; unclear D gene. Trimming removed 1 base at V and 1 base at J, with 10 bases between. CDR1 is SGHTA and CDR2 is FQGNSA in the germline V gene. The CDR3 totals 15 residues. The CDR3 DNA reads as TGTGCCAGCAGCTTAGAACACGCGGGGAACACTGAAGCTTTCTTT. Translated, it gives CASSLEHAGNTEAFF.